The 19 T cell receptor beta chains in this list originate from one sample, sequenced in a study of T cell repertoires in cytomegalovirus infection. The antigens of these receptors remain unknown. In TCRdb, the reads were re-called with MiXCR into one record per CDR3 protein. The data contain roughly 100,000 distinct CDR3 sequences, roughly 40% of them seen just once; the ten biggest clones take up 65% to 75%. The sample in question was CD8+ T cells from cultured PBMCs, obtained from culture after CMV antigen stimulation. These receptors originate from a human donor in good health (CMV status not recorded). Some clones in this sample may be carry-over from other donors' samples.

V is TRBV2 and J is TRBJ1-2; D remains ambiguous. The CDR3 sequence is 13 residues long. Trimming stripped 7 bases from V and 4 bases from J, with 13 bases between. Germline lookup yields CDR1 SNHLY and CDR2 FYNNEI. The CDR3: CASIDHPLYGYTF. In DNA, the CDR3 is TGTGCCAGCATAGACCACCCCCTCTATGGCTACACCTTC.

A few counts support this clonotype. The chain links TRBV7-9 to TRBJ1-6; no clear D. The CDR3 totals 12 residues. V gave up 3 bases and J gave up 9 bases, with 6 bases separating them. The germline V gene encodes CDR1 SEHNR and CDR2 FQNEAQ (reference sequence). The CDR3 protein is CASSLGSSPLHF. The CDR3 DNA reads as TGTGCCAGCAGCTTGGGCAGTTCACCCCTCCACTTT.

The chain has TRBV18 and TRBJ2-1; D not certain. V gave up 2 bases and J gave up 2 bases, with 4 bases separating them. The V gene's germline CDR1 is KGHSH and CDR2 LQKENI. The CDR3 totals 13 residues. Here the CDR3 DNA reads TGTGCCAGCTCACCAACGCCCTACAATGAGCAGTTCTTC. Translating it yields CASSPTPYNEQFF.

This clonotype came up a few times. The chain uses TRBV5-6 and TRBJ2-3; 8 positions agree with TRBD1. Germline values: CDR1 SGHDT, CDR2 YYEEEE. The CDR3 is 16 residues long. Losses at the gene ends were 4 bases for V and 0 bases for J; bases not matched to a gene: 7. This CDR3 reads CASSRTDRASTDTQYF. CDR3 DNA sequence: TGTGCCAGCAGCCGAACGGACAGGGCAAGCACAGATACGCAGTATTTT.

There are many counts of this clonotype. CDR3 nucleotides: TGTGCCAGCAAGGCGGGGGGGCCTATAGAGACCCAGTACTTC. The encoded protein is CASKAGGPIETQYF. The chain is built from TRBV7-9 and TRBJ2-5; 9 bases agree with TRBD2. This CDR3 contains 14 residues. CDR1 is SEHNR and CDR2 is FQNEAQ in the germline V gene (reference sequence). V trimming: 7 bases; J trimming: 4 bases; junction bases outside the gene matches: 7.

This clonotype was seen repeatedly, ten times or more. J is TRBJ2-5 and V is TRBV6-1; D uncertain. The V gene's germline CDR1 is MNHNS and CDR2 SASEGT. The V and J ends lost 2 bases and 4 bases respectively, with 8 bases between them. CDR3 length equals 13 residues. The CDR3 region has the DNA TGTGCCAGCAGTGAAACTTGGGGAGAGACCCAGTACTTC. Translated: CASSETWGETQYF.

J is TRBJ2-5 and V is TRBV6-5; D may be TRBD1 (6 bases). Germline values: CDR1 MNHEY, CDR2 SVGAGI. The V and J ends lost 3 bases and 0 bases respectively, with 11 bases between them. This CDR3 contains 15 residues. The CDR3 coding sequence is TGTGCCAGCAGTTATTCCCAGGGGAACCAAGAGACCCAGTACTTC. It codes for CASSYSQGNQETQYF.

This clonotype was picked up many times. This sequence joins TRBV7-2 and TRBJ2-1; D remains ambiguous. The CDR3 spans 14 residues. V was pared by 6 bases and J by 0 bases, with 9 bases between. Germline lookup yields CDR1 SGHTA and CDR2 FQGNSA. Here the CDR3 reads CASRHGNSYNEQFF. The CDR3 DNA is TGTGCCAGCAGGCACGGAAACTCCTACAATGAGCAGTTCTTC.

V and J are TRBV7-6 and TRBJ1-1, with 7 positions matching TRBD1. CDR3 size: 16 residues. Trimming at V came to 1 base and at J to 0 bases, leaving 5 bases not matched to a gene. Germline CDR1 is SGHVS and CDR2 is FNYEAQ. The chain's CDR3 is CASSLGPGQMNTEAFF. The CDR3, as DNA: TGTGCCAGCAGCTTAGGGCCGGGACAGATGAACACTGAAGCTTTCTTT.

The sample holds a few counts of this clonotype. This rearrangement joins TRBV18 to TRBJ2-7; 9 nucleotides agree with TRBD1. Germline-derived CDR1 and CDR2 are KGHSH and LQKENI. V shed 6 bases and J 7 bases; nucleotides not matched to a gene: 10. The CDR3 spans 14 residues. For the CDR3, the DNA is TGTGCCAGCTCCCTTGGGACAGGGATGGAGGAGCAGTACTTC. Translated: CASSLGTGMEEQYF.

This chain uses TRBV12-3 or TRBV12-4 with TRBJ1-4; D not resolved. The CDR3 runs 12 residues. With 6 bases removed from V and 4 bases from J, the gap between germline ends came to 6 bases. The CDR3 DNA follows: TGTGCCAGCAGCTGGATTAATGAAAAACTGTTTTTT. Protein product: CASSWINEKLFF.

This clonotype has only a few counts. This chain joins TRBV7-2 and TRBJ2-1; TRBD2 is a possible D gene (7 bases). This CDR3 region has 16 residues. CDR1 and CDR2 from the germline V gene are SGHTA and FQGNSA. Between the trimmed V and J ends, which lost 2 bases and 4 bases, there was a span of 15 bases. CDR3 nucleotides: TGTGCCAGCAGCTTACTCGTGGGGGGGCTATACAATGAGCAGTTCTTC. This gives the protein CASSLLVGGLYNEQFF.

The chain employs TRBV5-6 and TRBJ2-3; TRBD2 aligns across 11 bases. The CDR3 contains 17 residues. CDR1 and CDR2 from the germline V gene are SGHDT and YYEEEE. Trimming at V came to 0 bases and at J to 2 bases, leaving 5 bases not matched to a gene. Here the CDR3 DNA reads TGTGCCAGCAGCTTGGAGGCTAGCGGGGGGTACACAGATACGCAGTATTTT. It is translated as CASSLEASGGYTDTQYF. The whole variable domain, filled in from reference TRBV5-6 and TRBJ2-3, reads DAGVTQSPTHLIKTRGQQVTLRCSPKSGHDTVSWYQQALGQGPQFIFQYYEEEERQRGNFPDRFSGHQFPNYSSELNVNALLLGDSALYLCASSLEASGGYTDTQYFGPGTRLTVL.

The CDR3 DNA reads as TGTGCCAGCAGTTTCGAGGGGCCTGAAGCTTTCTTT. Amino acids: CASSFEGPEAFF. The rearrangement joins TRBV12-3 or TRBV12-4 to TRBJ1-1; D perhaps matches TRBD1 (5 bases). V was shortened by 3 bases and J by 6 bases, with 8 bases between the two germline ends. The CDR3 loop spans 12 amino acids.

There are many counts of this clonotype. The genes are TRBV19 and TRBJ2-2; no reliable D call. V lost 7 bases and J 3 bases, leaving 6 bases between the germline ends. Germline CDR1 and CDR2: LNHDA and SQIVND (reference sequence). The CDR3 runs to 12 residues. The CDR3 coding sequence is TGTGCCAGTACTGACCACACCGGGGAGCTGTTTTTT. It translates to CASTDHTGELFF.

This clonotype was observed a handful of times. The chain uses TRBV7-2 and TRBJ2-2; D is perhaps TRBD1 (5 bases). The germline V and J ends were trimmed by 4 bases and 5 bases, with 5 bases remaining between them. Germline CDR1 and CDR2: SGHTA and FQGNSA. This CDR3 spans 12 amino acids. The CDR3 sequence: CASSSGTGELFF. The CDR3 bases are TGTGCCAGCAGCTCAGGGACCGGGGAGCTGTTTTTT. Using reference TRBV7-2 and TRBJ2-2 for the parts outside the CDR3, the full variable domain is GAGVSQSPSNKVTEKGKDVELRCDPISGHTALYWYRQSLGQGLEFLIYFQGNSAPDKSGLPSDRFSAERTGGSVSTLTIQRTQQEDSAVYLCASSSGTGELFFGEGSRLTVL.

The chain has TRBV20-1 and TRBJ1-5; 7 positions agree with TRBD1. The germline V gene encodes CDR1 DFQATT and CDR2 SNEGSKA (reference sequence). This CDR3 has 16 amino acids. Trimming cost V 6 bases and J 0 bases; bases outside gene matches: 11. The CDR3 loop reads CSASEGQSYSNQPQHF. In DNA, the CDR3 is TGCAGTGCATCGGAGGGACAGAGCTATAGCAATCAGCCCCAGCATTTT.

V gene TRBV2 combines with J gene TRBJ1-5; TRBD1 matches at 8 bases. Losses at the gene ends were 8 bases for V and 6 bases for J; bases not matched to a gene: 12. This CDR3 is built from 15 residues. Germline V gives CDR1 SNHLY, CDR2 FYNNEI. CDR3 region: CASSPTGTGSQPQHF. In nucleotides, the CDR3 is TGTGCCAGCTCTCCAACCGGGACAGGATCTCAGCCCCAGCATTTT.

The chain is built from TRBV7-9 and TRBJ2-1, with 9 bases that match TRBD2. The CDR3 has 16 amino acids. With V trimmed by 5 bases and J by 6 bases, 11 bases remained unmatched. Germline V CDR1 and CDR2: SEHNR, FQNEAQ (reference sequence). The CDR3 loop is CASSREGLAGSNEQFF. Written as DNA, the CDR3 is TGTGCCAGCAGCCGAGAGGGGCTAGCGGGGTCCAATGAGCAGTTCTTC.